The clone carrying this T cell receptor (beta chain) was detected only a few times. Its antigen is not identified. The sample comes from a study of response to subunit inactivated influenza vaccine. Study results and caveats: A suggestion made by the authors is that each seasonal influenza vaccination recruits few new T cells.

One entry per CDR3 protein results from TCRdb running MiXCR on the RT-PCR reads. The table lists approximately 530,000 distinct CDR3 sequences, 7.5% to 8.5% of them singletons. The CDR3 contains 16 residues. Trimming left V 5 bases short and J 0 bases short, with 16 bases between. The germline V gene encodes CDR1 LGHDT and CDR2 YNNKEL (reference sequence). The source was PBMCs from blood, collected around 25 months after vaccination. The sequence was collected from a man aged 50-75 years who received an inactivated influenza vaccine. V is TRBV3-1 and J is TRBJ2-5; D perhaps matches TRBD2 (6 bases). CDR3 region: CASSTLSGMYQETQYF. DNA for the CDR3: TGTGCCAGCAGCACCCTTAGCGGAATGTACCAAGAGACCCAGTACTTC.